This T cell receptor (beta chain) is drawn from a study of Ad26.COV2.S vaccination and SARS-CoV-2 variants. Repertoires were generated with immunoSEQ multiplex PCR, while TCRdb's copy carries only in-frame clones and drops some. The sample consists of hundreds of thousands of clones, roughly 84% of them appearing once. CDR1 and CDR2 (germline): SQVTM, ANQGSEA. Unmatched junction bases numbered 3, after V lost 5 bases and J lost 0 bases. The CDR3 is 14 residues long. Treatment of the sample: about 20 received Ad26.COV2.S at low or high dose, single or two shots; several received placebo; per-sample allocation not given. The study sampled participants on day 63 after the first vaccine or placebo injection. Ad26 vector vaccine expressed Wuhan-strain SARS-CoV-2 spike.

V and J are TRBV29-1 and TRBJ2-2; 7 nucleotides align to TRBD1. Here the sequenced sample was peripheral blood, taken in a trial of Ad26.COV2.S vaccine versus placebo. The TCR originated in a person aged 18-60 years who received the Ad26.COV2.S COVID-19 vaccine or a placebo. The DNA of the CDR3 is TGCAGCGTTTACAGGGGATCGAACACCGGGGAGCTGTTTTTT. The encoded protein is CSVYRGSNTGELFF.